This T cell receptor beta chain was sequenced during a study of T cell repertoires in cytomegalovirus infection. About the study: From public TCR beta signatures came an indication of both CMV infection and matching HLA type. Study results and caveats: Cumulative public TCR beta family frequency identified carriers of CMV plus the relevant HLA. HLA-C-restricted CMV clonotypes gave the most frequent clonotype in two of eight donors.

TCRdb ran MiXCR on the reads and lists one entry per CDR3 protein. The table lists 200,000 to 300,000 distinct CDR3 sequences, 9% to 15% of them singletons. The J segment lost 5 bases and the V segment lost 2 bases, leaving 1 base of the junction unmatched. The V gene's germline CDR1 is SGHKS and CDR2 YYEKEE (reference sequence). The CDR3 is 14 residues long. A note on this clonotype: The target antigen is unknown.

The sequenced sample was PBMCs. The sequence was collected from a human donor in good health (CMV status not recorded). Some clones in this sample may be carry-over from other donors' samples. The rearrangement uses TRBV5-5 and TRBJ2-1, with 10 bases that match TRBD2. This CDR3 is CASSLLAGNNEQFF. The CDR3 DNA reads TGTGCCAGCAGCTTACTAGCGGGAAACAATGAGCAGTTCTTC.